This T cell receptor beta chain was recovered during a study of monozygotic twins with inflammatory bowel disease. Total RNA amounting to about 3,700 ng went into each TCR library. TCRdb reanalyzed the 5' RACE reads and collapses them to one entry per CDR3 protein, without DNA. In all, the sample yields approximately 400,000 distinct CDR3 sequences. Whole-blood total RNA was extracted without T cell sorting. The CDR3 extends over 15 amino acids. Germline loops: CDR1 PRHDT, CDR2 FYEKMQ (reference sequence). Sample: blood. This rearrangement joins TRBV13 to TRBJ2-3; TCRdb gives TRBD2 as the D gene, but with no DNA this cannot be confirmed. This TCR derives from a human donor with ulcerative colitis or Crohn's disease, or a healthy co-twin of an affected twin (not recorded which). The CDR3: CASSIGTSGGGTQYF. Together with reference TRBV13 and TRBJ2-3, the CDR3 gives the full variable domain: AAGVIQSPRHLIKEKRETATLKCYPIPRHDTVYWYQQGPGQDPQFLISFYEKMQSDKGSIPDRFSAQQFSDYHSELNMSSLELGDSALYFCASSIGTSGGGTQYFGPGTRLTVL.